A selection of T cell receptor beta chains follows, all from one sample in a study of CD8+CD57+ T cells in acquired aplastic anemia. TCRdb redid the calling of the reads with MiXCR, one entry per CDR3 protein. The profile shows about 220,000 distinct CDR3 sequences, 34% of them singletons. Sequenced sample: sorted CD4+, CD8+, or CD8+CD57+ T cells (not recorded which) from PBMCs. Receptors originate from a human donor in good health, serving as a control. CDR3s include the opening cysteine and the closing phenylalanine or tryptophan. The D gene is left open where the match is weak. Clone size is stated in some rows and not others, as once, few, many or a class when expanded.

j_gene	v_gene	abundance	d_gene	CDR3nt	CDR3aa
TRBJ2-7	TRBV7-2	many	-	TGTGCCAGCAGCTTAGTAGGGGGGACCGCCGAGCAGTACTTC	CASSLVGGTAEQYF
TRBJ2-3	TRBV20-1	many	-	TGCAGTGCAATGACAGCACTGAGCACAGATACGCAGTATTTT	CSAMTALSTDTQYF
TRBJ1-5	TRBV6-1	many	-	TGTGCCAGCAGTGAAGCCCCCGTTCGTCAGCCCCAGCATTTT	CASSEAPVRQPQHF
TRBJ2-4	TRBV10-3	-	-	TGTGCCATCAGTGGAGCCCCGGGCGTCGGACCCAAAAACATTCAGTACTTC	CAISGAPGVGPKNIQYF
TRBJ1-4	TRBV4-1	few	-	TGCGCCAGCAGCCAAACGGGACTTATTGAAAAACTGTTTTTT	CASSQTGLIEKLFF
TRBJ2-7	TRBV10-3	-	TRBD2	TGTGCCAGCAGTCTAGCGGGGGCGACCTACGAGCAGTACTTC	CASSLAGATYEQYF
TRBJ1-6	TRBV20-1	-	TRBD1	TGCAGTGCCCGACAGGGATCGTCCTATAATTCACCCCTCCACTTT	CSARQGSSYNSPLHF
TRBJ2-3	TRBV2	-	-	TGTGCTACCACCGGGGGTACCACAGATACGCAGTATTTT	CATTGGTTDTQYF
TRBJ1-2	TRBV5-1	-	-	TGCGCCAGCGCCTGGGGGGTCGACTATGGCTACACCTTC	CASAWGVDYGYTF
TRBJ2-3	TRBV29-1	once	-	TGCAGCGGGGTTCCAGGCACAGATACGCAGTATTTT	CSGVPGTDTQYF
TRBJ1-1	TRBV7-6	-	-	TGTGCCAGCAGCTTAGCCCGGCAAGCTTTCTTT	CASSLARQAFF
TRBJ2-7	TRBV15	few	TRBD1	TGTGCCACCAGCAGGGAACAGGGGACCTACGAGCAGTACTTC	CATSREQGTYEQYF
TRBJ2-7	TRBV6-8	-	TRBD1	TGTGCCAAAAAGCCGGGACAGGGGATAACTTGCTACGAGCAGTACTTC	CAKKPGQGITCYEQYF
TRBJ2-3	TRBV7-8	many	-	TGTGCCAGCGGCATGGATCCAGATACGCAGTATTTT	CASGMDPDTQYF
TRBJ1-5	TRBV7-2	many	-	TGTGCCAGCAGCTTTAGCCGATATCAGGCCCAGCATTTT	CASSFSRYQAQHF
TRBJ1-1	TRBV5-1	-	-	TGCGCCAGCAGCTTGGGGGGGGTTGAGGTGTACACTGAAGCTTTCTTT	CASSLGGVEVYTEAFF
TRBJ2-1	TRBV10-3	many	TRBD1	TGTGCCATCAGTGAGTCGTCAGGGGGCGAGGATGAGCAGTTCTTC	CAISESSGGEDEQFF
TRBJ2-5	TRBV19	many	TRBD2	TGTGCCAGTACTGGCGGGGGGTCCCAAGAGACCCAGTACTTC	CASTGGGSQETQYF
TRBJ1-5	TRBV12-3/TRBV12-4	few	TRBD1	TGTGCCAGCAGAAAAGGCCAGGGGGCCCACAATCAGCCCCAGCATTTT	CASRKGQGAHNQPQHF
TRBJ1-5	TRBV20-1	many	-	TGCAGTGCTAGGCGGGGGATTAGCAATCAGCCCCAGCATTTT	CSARRGISNQPQHF
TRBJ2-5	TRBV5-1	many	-	TGCGCCAGCAGCTTGGCCCCGTGGGGGGAGACCCAGTACTTC	CASSLAPWGETQYF
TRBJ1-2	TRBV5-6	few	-	TGTGCCAGCAGCGAAAGAGGTCGGGTCTCCTCCTACGGCTACACCTTC	CASSERGRVSSYGYTF
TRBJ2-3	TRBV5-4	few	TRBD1	TGTGCCAGCAGGTCGGCAGGGGGCGGAAATACGCAGTATTTT	CASRSAGGGNTQYF
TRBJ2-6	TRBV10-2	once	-	TGCGCCAGCAGTGACCGACAGGCTGGGGCCAACGTCCTGACTTTC	CASSDRQAGANVLTF
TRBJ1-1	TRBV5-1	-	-	TGCGCCAGCAGCTTTAACAGGGCTAACACTGAAGTTTTCTTT	CASSFNRANTEVFF
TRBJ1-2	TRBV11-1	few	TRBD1	TGTGCCAGCAGCTTTTTTCCTCCCTTCGGGTCAGGGGGCCGAGAGAGTGGCTACACCTTC	CASSFFPPFGSGGRESGYTF
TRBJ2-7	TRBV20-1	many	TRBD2	TGCAGTGCTAGAGGCTCGCAGCGGGGGGCGGCAGGAAGCTCCTACGAGCAGTACTTC	CSARGSQRGAAGSSYEQYF
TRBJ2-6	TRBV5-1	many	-	TGCGCCAGCAGCCGAGGGACTCCCGGGGCCAACGTCCTGACTTTC	CASSRGTPGANVLTF
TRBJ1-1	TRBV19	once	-	TGTGCCAGTAGTAAAACTAAAGAGGCACTCACTGAAGCTTTCTTT	CASSKTKEALTEAFF
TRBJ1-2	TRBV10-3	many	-	TGTGCCATCAGTGCGTTCGGGGCTGAAGGCTACACCTTC	CAISAFGAEGYTF
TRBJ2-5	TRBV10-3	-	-	TGTGCCAGCAGTACGGGACTCCCGGTTAGGGAGACCCAGTACTTC	CASSTGLPVRETQYF
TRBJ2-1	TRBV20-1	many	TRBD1	TGCAGTGCTAGTCGGGACAGTTACAATGAGCAGTTCTTC	CSASRDSYNEQFF
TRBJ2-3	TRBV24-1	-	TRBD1	TGTGCCACCAGTGATCTTGGGACAGGGAAGAAGGATACGCAGTATTTT	CATSDLGTGKKDTQYF
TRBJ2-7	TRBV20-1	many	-	TGCAGTGCTAGTCCCGCGGGTTCGAGCTCCTACGAGCAGTACTTC	CSASPAGSSSYEQYF
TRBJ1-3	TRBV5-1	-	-	TGCGCCAGCAGCTGGGCCGGGACTCCTGGAAACACCATATATTTT	CASSWAGTPGNTIYF
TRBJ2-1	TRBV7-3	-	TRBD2	TGTGCCAGCAGCCCACAAGGCGGGAGCTCCTACAATGAGCAGCTCTTC	CASSPQGGSSYNEQLF
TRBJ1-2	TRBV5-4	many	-	TGTGCCAGCAGCTTGGTCCCTGCCTCATCCGCGAGCTATGGCTACACCTTC	CASSLVPASSASYGYTF
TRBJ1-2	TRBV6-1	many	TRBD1	TGTGCCAGCAGCTTTACAGGGGACTATGGCTACACCTTC	CASSFTGDYGYTF
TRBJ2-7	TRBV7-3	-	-	TGTGCCAGCAGCTACGGGCCCTCCTACGAGCAGTACTTC	CASSYGPSYEQYF
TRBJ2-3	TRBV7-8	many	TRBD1	TGTGCCAGCAGCTTAGTCGGTCAGGGGGCAGATACGCAGTATTTT	CASSLVGQGADTQYF
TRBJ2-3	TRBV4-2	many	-	TGTGCCAGCAGTTCCGTGAGCACAGATACGCAGTATTTT	CASSSVSTDTQYF
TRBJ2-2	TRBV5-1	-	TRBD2	TGCGCCAGCAGCATGGGACTAGCGGGGACGAACACCGGGGAGCTGTTTTTT	CASSMGLAGTNTGELFF
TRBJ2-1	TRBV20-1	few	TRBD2	TGCAGTGCTAGAGATGTGAGTAGCGGGAGATTTCGGGGATCTCATGAGCAGTTCTTC	CSARDVSSGRFRGSHEQFF
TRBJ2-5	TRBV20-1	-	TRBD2	TGCAGTGCAACAAGCGGGAGGGGCGGGGAGACCCAGTACTTC	CSATSGRGGETQYF
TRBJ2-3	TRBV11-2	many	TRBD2	TGTGCCAGCAGCTTAAATCTAATTGCGGGAGATTCCCCCGACACAGATACGCAGTATTTT	CASSLNLIAGDSPDTDTQYF
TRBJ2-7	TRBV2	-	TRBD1	TGTGCCAGCAGAGACGCCGGGACAGGGACCTACGAGCAGTACTTC	CASRDAGTGTYEQYF
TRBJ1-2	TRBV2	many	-	TGTGCCAGCAGTCTGGGCAGTCCTAACTATGGCTACACCTTC	CASSLGSPNYGYTF
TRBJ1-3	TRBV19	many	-	TGTGCCAGTATGTTGAGTTCTGGAAACACCATATATTTT	CASMLSSGNTIYF
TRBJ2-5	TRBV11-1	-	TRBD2	TGTGCCAGCAGCCCAAATACCTTTAGCGGGGGGAAACAAGAGACCCAGTACTTC	CASSPNTFSGGKQETQYF
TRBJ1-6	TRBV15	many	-	TGTGCCACCAGCAGAGATTACGGGACACTAAGCTCCTATAATTCACCCCTCCACTTT	CATSRDYGTLSSYNSPLHF